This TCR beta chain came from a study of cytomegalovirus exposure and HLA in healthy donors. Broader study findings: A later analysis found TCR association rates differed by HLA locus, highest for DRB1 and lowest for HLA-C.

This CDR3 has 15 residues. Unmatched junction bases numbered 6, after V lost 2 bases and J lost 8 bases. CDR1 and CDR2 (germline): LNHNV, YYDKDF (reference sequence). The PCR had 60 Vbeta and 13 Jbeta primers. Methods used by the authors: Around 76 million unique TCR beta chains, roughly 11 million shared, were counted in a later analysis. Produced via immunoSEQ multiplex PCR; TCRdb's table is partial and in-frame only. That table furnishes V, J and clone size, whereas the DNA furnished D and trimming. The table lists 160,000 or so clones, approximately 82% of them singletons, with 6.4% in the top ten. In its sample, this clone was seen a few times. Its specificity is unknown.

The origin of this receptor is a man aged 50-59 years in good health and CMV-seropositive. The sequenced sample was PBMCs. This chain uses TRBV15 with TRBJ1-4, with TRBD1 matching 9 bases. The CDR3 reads CATSRPGQGSEKLFF. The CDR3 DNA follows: TGTGCCACCAGCAGACCGGGACAGGGATCCGAAAAACTGTTTTTT.